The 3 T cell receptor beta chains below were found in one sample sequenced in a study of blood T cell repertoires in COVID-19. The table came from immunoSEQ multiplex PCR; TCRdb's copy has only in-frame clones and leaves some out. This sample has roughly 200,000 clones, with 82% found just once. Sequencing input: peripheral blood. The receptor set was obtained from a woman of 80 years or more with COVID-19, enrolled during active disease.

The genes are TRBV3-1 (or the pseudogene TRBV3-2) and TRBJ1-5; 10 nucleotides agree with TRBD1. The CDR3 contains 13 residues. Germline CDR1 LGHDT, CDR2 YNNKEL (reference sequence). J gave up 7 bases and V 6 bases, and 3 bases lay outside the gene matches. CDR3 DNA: TGTGCCAGCAGTCGGACAGGGGGACAGCCCCAGCATTTT. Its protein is CASSRTGGQPQHF.

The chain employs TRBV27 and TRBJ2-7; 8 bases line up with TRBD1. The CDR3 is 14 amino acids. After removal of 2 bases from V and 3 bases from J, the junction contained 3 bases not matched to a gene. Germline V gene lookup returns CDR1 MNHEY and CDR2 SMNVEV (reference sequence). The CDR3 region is CASSLKGQGYEQYF. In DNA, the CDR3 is TGTGCCAGCAGTTTAAAAGGACAGGGCTACGAGCAGTACTTC.

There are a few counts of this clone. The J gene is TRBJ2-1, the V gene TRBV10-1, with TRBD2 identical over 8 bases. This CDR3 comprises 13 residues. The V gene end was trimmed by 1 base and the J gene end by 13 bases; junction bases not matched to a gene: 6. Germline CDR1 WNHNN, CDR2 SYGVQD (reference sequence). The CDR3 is CASSELRAGAQFF. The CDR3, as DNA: TGCGCCAGCAGTGAGTTGAGAGCGGGGGCCCAGTTCTTC.